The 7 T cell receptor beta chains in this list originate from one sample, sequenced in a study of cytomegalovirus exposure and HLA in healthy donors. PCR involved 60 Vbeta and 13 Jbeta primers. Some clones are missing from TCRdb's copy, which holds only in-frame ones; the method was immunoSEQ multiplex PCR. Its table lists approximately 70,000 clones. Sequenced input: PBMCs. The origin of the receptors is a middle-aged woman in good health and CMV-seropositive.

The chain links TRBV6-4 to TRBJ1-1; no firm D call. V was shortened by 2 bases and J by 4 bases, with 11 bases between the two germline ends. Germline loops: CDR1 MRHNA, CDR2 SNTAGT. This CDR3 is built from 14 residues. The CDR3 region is CASSDAASVTEAFF. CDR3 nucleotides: TGTGCCAGCAGTGACGCCGCATCGGTCACTGAAGCTTTCTTT.

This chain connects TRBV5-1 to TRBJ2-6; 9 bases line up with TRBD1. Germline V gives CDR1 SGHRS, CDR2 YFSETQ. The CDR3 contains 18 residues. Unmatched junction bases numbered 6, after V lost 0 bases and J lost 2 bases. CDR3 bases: TGCGCCAGCAGCTTGGAGGGGACAGGGTTAACTGGGGCCAACGTCCTGACTTTC. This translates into CASSLEGTGLTGANVLTF.

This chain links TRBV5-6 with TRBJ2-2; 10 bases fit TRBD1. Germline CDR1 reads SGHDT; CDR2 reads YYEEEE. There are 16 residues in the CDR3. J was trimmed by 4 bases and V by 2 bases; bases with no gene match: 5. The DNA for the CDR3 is TGTGCCAGCAGCTTCCTTGGGACAGGGGTCACCGGGGAGCTGTTTTTT. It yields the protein CASSFLGTGVTGELFF. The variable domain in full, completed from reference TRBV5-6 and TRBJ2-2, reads DAGVTQSPTHLIKTRGQQVTLRCSPKSGHDTVSWYQQALGQGPQFIFQYYEEEERQRGNFPDRFSGHQFPNYSSELNVNALLLGDSALYLCASSFLGTGVTGELFFGEGSRLTVL.

This CDR3 is CASSYSGQTNEKLFF. CDR3 DNA sequence: TGTGCCAGCAGTTACTCGGGACAGACTAATGAAAAACTGTTTTTT. The V and J genes are TRBV6-6 and TRBJ1-4, with TRBD1 matching over 7 bases. The CDR3 has 15 residues. V lost 0 bases and J lost 2; bases outside the gene matches: 0. Germline V gives CDR1 MNHNY, CDR2 SVGAGI (reference sequence).

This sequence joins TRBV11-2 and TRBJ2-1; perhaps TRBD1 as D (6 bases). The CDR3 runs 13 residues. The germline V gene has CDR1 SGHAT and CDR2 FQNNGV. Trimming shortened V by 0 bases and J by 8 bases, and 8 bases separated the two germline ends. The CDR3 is CASSLDRGDEQFF. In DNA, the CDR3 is TGTGCCAGCAGCTTAGACAGGGGTGATGAGCAGTTCTTC.

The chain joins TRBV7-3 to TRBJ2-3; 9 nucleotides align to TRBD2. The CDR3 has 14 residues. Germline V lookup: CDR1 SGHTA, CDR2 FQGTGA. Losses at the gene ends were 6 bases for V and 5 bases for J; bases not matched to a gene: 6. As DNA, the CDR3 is TGTGCCAGCAGTTTCTTAGCGGGAGTAGATACGCAGTATTTT. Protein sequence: CASSFLAGVDTQYF.

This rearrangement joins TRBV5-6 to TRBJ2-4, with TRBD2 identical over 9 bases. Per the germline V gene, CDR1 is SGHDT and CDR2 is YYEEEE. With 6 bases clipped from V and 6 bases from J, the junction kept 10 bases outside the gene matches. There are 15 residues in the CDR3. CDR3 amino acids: CASTRGGGASNIQYF. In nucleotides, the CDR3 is TGTGCCAGCACTCGGGGCGGGGGGGCCTCAAACATTCAGTACTTC.